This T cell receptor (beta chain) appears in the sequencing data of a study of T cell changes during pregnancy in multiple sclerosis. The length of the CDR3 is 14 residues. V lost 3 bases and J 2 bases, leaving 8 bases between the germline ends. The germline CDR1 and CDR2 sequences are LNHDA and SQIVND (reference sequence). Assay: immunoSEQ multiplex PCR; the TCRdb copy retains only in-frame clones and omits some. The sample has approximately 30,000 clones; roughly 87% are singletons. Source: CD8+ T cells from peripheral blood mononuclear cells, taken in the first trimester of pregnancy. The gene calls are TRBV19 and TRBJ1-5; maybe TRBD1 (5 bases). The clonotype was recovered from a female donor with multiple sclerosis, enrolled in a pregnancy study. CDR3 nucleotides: TGTGCCAGTAGTATGCCCAGGGGCAATCAGCCCCAGCATTTT. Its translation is CASSMPRGNQPQHF.